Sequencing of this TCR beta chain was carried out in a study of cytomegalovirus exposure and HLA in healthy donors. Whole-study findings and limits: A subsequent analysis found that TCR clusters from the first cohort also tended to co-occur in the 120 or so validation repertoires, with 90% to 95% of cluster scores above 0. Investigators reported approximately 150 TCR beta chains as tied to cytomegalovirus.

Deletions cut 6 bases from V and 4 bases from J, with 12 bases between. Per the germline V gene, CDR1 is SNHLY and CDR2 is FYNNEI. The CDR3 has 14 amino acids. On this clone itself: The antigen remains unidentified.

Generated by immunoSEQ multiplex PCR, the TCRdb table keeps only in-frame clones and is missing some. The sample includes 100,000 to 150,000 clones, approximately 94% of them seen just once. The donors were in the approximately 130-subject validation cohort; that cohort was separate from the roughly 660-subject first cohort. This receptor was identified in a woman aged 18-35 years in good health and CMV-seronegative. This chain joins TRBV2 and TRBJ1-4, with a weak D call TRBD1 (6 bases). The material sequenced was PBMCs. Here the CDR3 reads CASRRQANNEKLFF. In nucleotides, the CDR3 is TGTGCCAGCAGGAGACAGGCCAATAATGAAAAACTGTTTTTT.